This paragraph covers one T cell receptor beta chain sequence. These data come from a study of blood T cell repertoires in COVID-19. Germline loops: CDR1 DFQATT, CDR2 SNEGSKA (reference sequence). The CDR3 totals 14 residues. After removal of 3 bases from V and 3 bases from J, the junction contained 7 bases not matched to a gene. The table came from immunoSEQ multiplex PCR; TCRdb's copy has only in-frame clones and leaves some out. The table records over 100,000 clones, 75% to 90% of them present only once. The clonotype comes from a man between 60 and 75 years old with acute or convalescent COVID-19. The chain links TRBV20-1 to TRBJ1-2, with TRBD1 matching over 7 bases. The sequenced sample was peripheral blood. The CDR3 DNA follows: TGCAGTGCTAGTCGACAGGGAGGTGACTATGGCTACACCTTC. Its translation is CSASRQGGDYGYTF.